This T cell receptor beta chain comes out of a study of T cells in Graves' hyperthyroidism and ophthalmopathy. Researchers took RNA transcripts and amplified the TCR beta CDR3 regions from them. During a first-round RT-PCR of the TCR CDR3, the HTBI primer set was used. Using its own MiXCR run on the multiplex PCR reads, TCRdb lists one record per CDR3 protein. The sample includes 130,000 to 150,000 distinct CDR3 sequences, around 20% of them seen just once. General study findings and limits: Before onset, ophthalmopathy was predicted by the model a median approximately 6.6 months earlier.

Many counts were recorded for this clonotype. Antigen unknown. The V end was cut by 1 base, the J end by 1 base, with 7 bases between. The CDR3 runs to 13 residues. The germline V gene has CDR1 DFQATT and CDR2 SNEGSKA (reference sequence). This receptor was identified in a woman aged 50 to 60 with Graves' hyperthyroidism that later progressed to Graves' ophthalmopathy. The V call is TRBV20-1, the J call TRBJ1-1, with unresolved D. Sequenced: blood. The CDR3 nucleotides read TGCAGTGCTAGAGGGACTTGGAACACTGAAGCTTTCTTT. Residues: CSARGTWNTEAFF.